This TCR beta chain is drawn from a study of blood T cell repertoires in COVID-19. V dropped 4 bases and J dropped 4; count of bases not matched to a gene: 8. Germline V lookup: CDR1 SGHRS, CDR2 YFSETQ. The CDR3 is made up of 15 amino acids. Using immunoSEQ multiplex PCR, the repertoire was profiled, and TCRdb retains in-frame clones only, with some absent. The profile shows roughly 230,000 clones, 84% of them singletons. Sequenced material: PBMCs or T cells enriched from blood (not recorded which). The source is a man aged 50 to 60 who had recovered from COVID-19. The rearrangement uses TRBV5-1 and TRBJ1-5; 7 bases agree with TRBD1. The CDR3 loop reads CASSVTTGVNQPQHF. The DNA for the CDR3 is TGCGCCAGCAGCGTTACTACAGGGGTTAATCAGCCCCAGCATTTT.